What follows is one T cell receptor beta chain and its context. The entry originates in a study of blood T cell repertoires in COVID-19. Study in general: Acute-phase and convalescent COVID-19 samples originated in the United States, Italy and Spain. The analysed material was cDNA or gDNA that came from T cells, B-cell-depleted T cells, or PBMCs.

In the original processing: By means of reference gene primer amplification, nucleated cell counts were estimated. Some clones are missing from TCRdb's copy, which holds only in-frame ones; the method was immunoSEQ multiplex PCR. That table furnishes V, J and clone size, whereas the DNA furnished D and trimming. The table has 360,000 or so clones, approximately 90% seen once; the top ten hold roughly 3.9%. The V end lost 4 bases, the J end lost 1 base, and 4 bases lay between the germline ends. Germline-derived CDR1 and CDR2 are SQVTM and ANQGSEA. This CDR3 has 11 residues. This chain uses TRBV29-1 with TRBJ1-1, with unresolved D. Sample: peripheral blood. This sequence was found in a woman in her sixties or seventies with COVID-19, enrolled during active disease. In nucleotides, the CDR3 is TGCAGCGTTGTGAGGAACACTGAAGCTTTCTTT. Translating gives CSVVRNTEAFF.